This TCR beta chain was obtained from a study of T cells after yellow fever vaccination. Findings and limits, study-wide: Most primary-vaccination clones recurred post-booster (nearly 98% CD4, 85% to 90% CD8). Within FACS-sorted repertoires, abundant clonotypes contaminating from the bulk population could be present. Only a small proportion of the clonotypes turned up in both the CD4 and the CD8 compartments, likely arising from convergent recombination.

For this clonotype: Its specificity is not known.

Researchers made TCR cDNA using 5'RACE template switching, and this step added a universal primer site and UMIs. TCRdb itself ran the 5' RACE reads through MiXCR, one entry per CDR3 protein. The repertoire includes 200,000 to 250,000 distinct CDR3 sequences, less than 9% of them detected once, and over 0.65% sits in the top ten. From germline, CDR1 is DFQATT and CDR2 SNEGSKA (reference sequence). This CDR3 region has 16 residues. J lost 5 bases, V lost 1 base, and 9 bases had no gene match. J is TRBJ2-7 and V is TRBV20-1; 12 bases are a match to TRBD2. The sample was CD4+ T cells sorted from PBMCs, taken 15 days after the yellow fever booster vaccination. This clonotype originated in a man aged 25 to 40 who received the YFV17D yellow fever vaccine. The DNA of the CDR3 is TGCAGTGCTAGAGGGGGGCTGACTAGCGGGAGAGACGAGCAGTACTTC. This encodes CSARGGLTSGRDEQYF.